The TCR beta chain described here comes from a study of T cell changes during pregnancy in multiple sclerosis. Some clones are missing from TCRdb's copy, which holds only in-frame ones; the method was immunoSEQ multiplex PCR. In the table there are tens of thousands of clones, around 92% of which are singletons. Trimming shortened V by 3 bases and J by 2 bases, and 11 bases separated the two germline ends. The CDR3 extends over 15 amino acids. Per germline, CDR1 LNHDA and CDR2 SQIVND (reference sequence). The TCR sequence derives from a female donor with multiple sclerosis, enrolled in a pregnancy study. Material: CD4+ T cells from peripheral blood mononuclear cells, obtained in the third trimester of pregnancy. The rearrangement links TRBV19 to TRBJ1-5; D unresolved. CDR3 residues: CASSIPGLGNQPQHF. The CDR3 coding sequence is TGTGCCAGTAGTATTCCAGGCTTGGGCAATCAGCCCCAGCATTTT.